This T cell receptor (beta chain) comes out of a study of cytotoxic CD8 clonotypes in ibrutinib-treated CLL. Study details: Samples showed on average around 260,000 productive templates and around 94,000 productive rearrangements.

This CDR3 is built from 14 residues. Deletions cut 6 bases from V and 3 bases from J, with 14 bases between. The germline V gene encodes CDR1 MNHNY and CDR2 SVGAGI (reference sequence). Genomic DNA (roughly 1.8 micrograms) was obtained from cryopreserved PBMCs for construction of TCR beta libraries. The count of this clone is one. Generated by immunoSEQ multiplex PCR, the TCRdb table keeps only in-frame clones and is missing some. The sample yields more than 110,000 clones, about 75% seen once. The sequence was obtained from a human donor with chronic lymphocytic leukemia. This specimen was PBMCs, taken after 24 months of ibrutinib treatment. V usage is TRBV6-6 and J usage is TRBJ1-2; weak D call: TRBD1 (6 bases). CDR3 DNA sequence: TGTGCCAGCAGCCGGGACAAAGATTACTATGGCTACACCTTC. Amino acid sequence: CASSRDKDYYGYTF.